These T cell receptor beta chains were read from a single sample in a study of blood T cell repertoires in COVID-19. The repertoire was sequenced with immunoSEQ multiplex PCR; TCRdb's copy has only in-frame clones and lacks some. The sample records about 280,000 clones, approximately 86% being singletons. Material for sequencing was peripheral blood. These receptors were obtained from a man aged 35-49 years with active or convalescent COVID-19. The conserved cysteine and the conserved F or W are not part of the CDR3 here. A D gene is named only where the DNA matches it firmly.

>TRBV7-6|TRBJ2-1|NA
ASSYNPSSSYNEQF
>TRBV5-4|TRBJ2-7|TRBD2
ASSLDGSSGEQY
>TRBV2|TRBJ2-3|NA
ASRRLQGHDTQY
>TRBV10-1|TRBJ2-2|TRBD2
ASSGTRAGTGELF
>TRBV29-1|TRBJ2-2|NA
SVTRVNTGELF
>TRBV27|TRBJ2-5|NA
ASSSRGFQETQY
>TRBV2|TRBJ1-2|NA
ASRGNGYT
>TRBV30|TRBJ2-4|TRBD2
AWRLAGATAADQY
>TRBV24-1|TRBJ1-1|TRBD1
ATSDSSGQGTEAF
>TRBV24-1|TRBJ2-5|TRBD1
ATSDTRTGLRETQY
>TRBV14|TRBJ2-7|NA
ASSQPGQGYYEQY
>TRBV2|TRBJ2-7|NA
ASSPLWEKGEQY
>TRBV4-1|TRBJ1-4|TRBD1
ASSQNGQGAANEKLF
>TRBV5-4|TRBJ1-1|NA
ASSLGQGQKAF